Shown below are 11 T cell receptor beta chains from a single sample sequenced in a study of cytomegalovirus exposure and HLA in healthy donors. Sequenced by immunoSEQ multiplex PCR; TCRdb stores in-frame clones only, minus some. This sample carries about 120,000 clones, about 91% of them seen once, and the ten largest clones take 1% to 1.5%. Sequenced sample: PBMCs. The receptors originated from a woman in her late teens or twenties in good health and CMV-seronegative.

The chain recombines TRBV12-5 with TRBJ2-2, with a weak D call TRBD1 (6 bases). V dropped 5 bases and J dropped 5 bases, with 12 bases sitting between them. This CDR3 has 14 amino acids. Germline values: CDR1 LGHNT, CDR2 FRNRAP. The CDR3 sequence is CASGGNGTTGELFF. In DNA form, the CDR3 reads TGTGCTAGTGGTGGTAATGGGACAACCGGGGAGCTGTTTTTT.

The rearrangement joins TRBV29-1 to TRBJ1-1; D possibly corresponds to TRBD1 (5 bases). Germline V gene sequence: CDR1 SQVTM, CDR2 ANQGSEA. CDR3 length equals 10 residues. CDR3 nucleotides: TGCACCACTCAGGGAACTGAAGCTTTCTTT. Amino acid sequence: CTTQGTEAFF.

Here the CDR3 reads CASSLYEGEQYF. In DNA, the CDR3 is TGTGCCAGCAGCTTATATGAGGGAGAGCAGTACTTC. The chain links TRBV7-3 to TRBJ2-7, with D maybe TRBD2 (5 bases). The germline V and J ends were trimmed by 2 bases and 7 bases, with 9 bases remaining between them. CDR3 size: 12 residues. In germline, CDR1 is SGHTA, CDR2 FQGTGA.

The chain employs TRBV5-1 and TRBJ1-1; 8 bases map to TRBD1. This CDR3 comprises 14 residues. J lost 5 bases, V lost 4 bases, and 7 bases had no gene match. Germline V gene lookup returns CDR1 SGHRS and CDR2 YFSETQ. The CDR3 DNA reads TGCGCCAGCAGCCTCGCGACAGGGGCGACTGAAGCTTTCTTT. Protein: CASSLATGATEAFF.

V is TRBV19 and J is TRBJ2-3, with TRBD2 matching over 13 bases. Germline V gene data show CDR1 as LNHDA and CDR2 as SQIVND (reference sequence). The CDR3 totals 16 residues. V shed 5 bases, J shed 3 bases, and the junction held 5 bases outside the gene matches. The CDR3 DNA sequence: TGTGCCAGTAGTGGAGGGACTAGCGGGGTAACAGATACGCAGTATTTT. This translates into CASSGGTSGVTDTQYF.

This rearrangement joins TRBV19 to TRBJ1-1; maybe TRBD1 (6 bases). Germline CDR1 is LNHDA and CDR2 is SQIVND (reference sequence). V gave up 6 bases and J gave up 7 bases, with 9 bases separating them. The CDR3 length is 11 residues. The CDR3 spells CASRQGREAFF. Here the CDR3 DNA reads TGTGCCAGTAGACAGGGTCGTGAAGCTTTCTTT.

The chain couples TRBV7-2 to TRBJ1-4, with a possible D match to TRBD1 (5 bases). From germline, CDR1 is SGHTA and CDR2 FQGNSA. V was pared by 3 bases and J by 8 bases, with 13 bases between. CDR3 length equals 14 residues. The CDR3 spells CASSFSAGREKLFF. CDR3 DNA sequence: TGTGCCAGCAGCTTTTCCGCAGGGCGAGAAAAACTGTTTTTT.

V usage is TRBV2 and J usage is TRBJ1-1; D ambiguous. The germline gives CDR1 SNHLY, CDR2 FYNNEI. This CDR3 contains 13 residues. V lost 1 base to trimming and J lost 8 bases, with 11 bases between them. As DNA, the CDR3 is TGTGCCAGCAGTGAAGGGGCAAACCAAGAAGCTTTCTTT. Protein sequence: CASSEGANQEAFF.

The DNA for the CDR3 is TGTGCCAGCAGTCCCAGGGAAAACTATGGCTACACCTTC. Amino acid sequence: CASSPRENYGYTF. The chain is built from TRBV2 and TRBJ1-2; D perhaps matches TRBD1 (5 bases). This CDR3 is 13 amino acids long. Germline V gene lookup returns CDR1 SNHLY and CDR2 FYNNEI. Trimming left V 5 bases short and J 2 bases short, with 9 bases between.

CDR3 sequence (DNA): TGCAGCGTGTCCGACAGGGGAGGTCAGCCCCAGCATTTT. Its protein is CSVSDRGGQPQHF. The chain uses TRBV29-1 and TRBJ1-5; 8 positions match TRBD1. With 6 bases clipped from V and 6 bases from J, the junction kept 7 bases outside the gene matches. CDR1 and CDR2 from the germline V gene are SQVTM and ANQGSEA. This CDR3 has 13 amino acids.

This clone was detected only once. V and J are TRBV5-6 and TRBJ2-5, with a possible D match to TRBD2 (6 bases). The CDR3 totals 15 residues. The V gene's germline CDR1 is SGHDT and CDR2 YYEEEE. The V end was cut by 2 bases, the J end by 5 bases, with 16 bases between. The CDR3 DNA is TGTGCCAGCAGCTTCGTTGGGGGACTTAGGGAGACCCAGTACTTC. Amino acid sequence: CASSFVGGLRETQYF.